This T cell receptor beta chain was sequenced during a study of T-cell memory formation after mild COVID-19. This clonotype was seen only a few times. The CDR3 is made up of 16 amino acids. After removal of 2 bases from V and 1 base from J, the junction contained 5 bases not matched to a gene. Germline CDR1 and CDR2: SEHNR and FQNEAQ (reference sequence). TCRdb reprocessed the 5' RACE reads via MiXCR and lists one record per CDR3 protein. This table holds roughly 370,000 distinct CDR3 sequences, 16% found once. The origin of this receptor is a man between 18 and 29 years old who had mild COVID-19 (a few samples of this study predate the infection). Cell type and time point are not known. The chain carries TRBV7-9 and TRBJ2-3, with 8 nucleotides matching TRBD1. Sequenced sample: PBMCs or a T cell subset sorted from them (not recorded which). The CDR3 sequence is CASSLRTGKGTDTQYF. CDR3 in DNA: TGTGCCAGCAGCTTAAGGACAGGGAAAGGCACAGATACGCAGTATTTT. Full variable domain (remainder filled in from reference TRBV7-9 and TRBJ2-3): DTGVSQNPRHKITKRGQNVTFRCDPISEHNRLYWYRQTLGQGPEFLTYFQNEAQLEKSRLLSDRFSAERPKGSFSTLEIQRTEQGDSAMYLCASSLRTGKGTDTQYFGPGTRLTVL.